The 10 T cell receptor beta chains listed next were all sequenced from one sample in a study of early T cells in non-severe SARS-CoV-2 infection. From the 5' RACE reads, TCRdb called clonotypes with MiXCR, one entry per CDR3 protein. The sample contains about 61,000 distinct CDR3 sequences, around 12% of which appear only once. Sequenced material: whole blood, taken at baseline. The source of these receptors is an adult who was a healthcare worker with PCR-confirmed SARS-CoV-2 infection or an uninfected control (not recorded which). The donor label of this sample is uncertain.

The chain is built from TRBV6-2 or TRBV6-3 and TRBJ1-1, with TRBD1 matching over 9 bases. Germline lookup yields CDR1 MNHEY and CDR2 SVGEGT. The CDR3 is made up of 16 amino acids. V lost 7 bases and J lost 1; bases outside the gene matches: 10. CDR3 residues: CASIPGQGGSNTEAFF. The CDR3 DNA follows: TGTGCCAGCATTCCGGGACAGGGCGGCTCGAACACTGAAGCTTTCTTT.

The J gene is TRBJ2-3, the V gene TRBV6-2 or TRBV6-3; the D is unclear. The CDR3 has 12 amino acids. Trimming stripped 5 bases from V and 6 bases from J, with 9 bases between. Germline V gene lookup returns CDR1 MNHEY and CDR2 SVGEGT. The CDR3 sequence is CASSPTGDTQYF. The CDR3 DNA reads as TGTGCCAGCAGTCCCACCGGGGATACGCAGTATTTT.

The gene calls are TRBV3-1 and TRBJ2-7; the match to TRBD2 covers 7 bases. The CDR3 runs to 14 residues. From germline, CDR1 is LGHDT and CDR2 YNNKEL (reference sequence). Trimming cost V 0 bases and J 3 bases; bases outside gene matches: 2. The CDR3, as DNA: TGTGCCAGCAGCCAAGATTCGGGGGGCTACGAGCAGTACGTC. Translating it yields CASSQDSGGYEQYV.

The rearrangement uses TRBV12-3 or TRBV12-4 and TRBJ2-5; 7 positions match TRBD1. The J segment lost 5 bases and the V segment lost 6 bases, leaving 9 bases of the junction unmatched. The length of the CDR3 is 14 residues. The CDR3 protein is CASRVTGSGETQYF. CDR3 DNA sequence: TGTGCCAGCAGGGTGACAGGGAGTGGGGAGACCCAGTACTTC.

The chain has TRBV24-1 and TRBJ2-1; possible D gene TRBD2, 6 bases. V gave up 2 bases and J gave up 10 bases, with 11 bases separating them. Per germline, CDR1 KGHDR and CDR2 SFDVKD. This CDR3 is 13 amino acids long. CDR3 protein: CATSDSRGGEQFF. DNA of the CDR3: TGTGCCACCAGTGATTCGCGGGGAGGAGAGCAGTTCTTC.

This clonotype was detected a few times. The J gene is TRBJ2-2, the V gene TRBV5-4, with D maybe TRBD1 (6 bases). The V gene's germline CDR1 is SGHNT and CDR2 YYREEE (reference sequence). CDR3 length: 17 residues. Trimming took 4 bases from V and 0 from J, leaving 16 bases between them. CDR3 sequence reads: CASSPAGTNANTGELFF. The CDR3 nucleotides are TGTGCCAGCAGCCCCGCAGGGACAAATGCGAACACCGGGGAGCTGTTTTTT.

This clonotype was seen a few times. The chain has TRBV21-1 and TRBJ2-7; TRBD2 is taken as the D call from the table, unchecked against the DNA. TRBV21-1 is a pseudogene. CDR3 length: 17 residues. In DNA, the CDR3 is TGTGCCAGCAGCAAAACCTCCCGTGCGGGGCCCACCTACGAGCAGTACGTC. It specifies CASSKTSRAGPTYEQYV.

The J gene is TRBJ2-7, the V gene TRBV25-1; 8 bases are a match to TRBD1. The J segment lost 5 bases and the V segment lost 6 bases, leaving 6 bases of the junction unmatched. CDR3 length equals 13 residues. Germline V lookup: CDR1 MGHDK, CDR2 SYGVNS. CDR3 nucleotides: TGTGCCAGCAGGGAGGACAGGGCCCACGAGCAGTACGTC. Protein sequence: CASREDRAHEQYV.

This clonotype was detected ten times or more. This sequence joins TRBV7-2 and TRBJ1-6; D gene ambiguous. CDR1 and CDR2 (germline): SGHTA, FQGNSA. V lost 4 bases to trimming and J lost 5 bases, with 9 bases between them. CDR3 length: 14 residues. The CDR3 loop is CASSWRADNSPLHF. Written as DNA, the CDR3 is TGTGCCAGCAGCTGGAGGGCGGATAATTCACCCCTCCACTTT.

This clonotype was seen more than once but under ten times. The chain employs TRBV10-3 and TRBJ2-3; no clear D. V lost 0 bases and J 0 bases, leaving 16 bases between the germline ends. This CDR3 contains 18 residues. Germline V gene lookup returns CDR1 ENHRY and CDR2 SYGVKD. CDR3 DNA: TGTGCCATCAGTGAGTCGGAGTGGGCAGCCCAGAGCACAGATACGCAGTATTTT. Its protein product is CAISESEWAAQSTDTQYF.